The text below deals with one TCR beta chain. Antigen specificity is unknown. Alopecia areata patients had lesional scalp punch biopsies and peripheral blood taken from them. The source of the sample is a study of CD8+ T cells in alopecia areata. Study observations and caveats: Normal skin's resident alphabeta T cells are sequenced alongside lesional scalp T cells.

cDNA reverse transcribed from extracted RNA served as the sequencing template. Sequencing was performed with immunoSEQ multiplex PCR; in TCRdb, only in-frame clones are kept and a portion is missing. The sample includes roughly 130,000 clones, over 50% of them seen just once. This CDR3 contains 15 residues. Germline loops: CDR1 KGHSH, CDR2 LQKENI. V was trimmed by 0 bases and J by 3 bases, leaving 9 bases between them. The rearrangement uses TRBV18 and TRBJ2-4; no clear D gene. Sample: CD4+ T cells sorted from blood, taken at week 0. This clonotype originated in a human donor with alopecia areata. Here the CDR3 reads CASSPPGDFKNIQYF. The CDR3 DNA reads TGTGCCAGCTCACCACCCGGAGATTTCAAAAACATTCAGTACTTC.